This TCR beta chain was observed in a study of immune cell composition in non-small cell lung cancer. At the level of the study: Tumours were mainly lung adenocarcinoma or squamous cell carcinoma.

Normal lung sampling was at least 3 cm from the tumour, as distant as possible. Frozen unsorted single-cell suspensions supplied the genomic DNA. With regard to this clone: Its antigen is not identified.

General observations from the study: Squamous carcinomas (75%) more often had tumour-associated clones >0.5% than adenocarcinomas (around 33%). Dominant in vivo tumour-associated clones were not shown to share tumour-reactive sequences.

The protocol was immunoSEQ multiplex PCR, while the TCRdb copy is restricted to in-frame clones and leaves out a portion. Of just over 3,500 clones listed, under 80% were seen once; the top ten hold less than 10%. The clonotype originates from a human donor with non-small cell lung cancer. Sequenced input: non-adjacent lung tissue.

The CDR3 reads CASMTYTGYEQYF. The DNA for the CDR3 is TGTGCCAGCATGACTTACACAGGCTACGAGCAGTACTTC. The rearrangement uses TRBV7-9 and TRBJ2-5, with a possible D match to TRBD1 (5 bases). The J call may not be correct, given that the DNA end is closer to TRBJ2-7. The germline CDR1 and CDR2 sequences are SEHNR and FQNEAQ (reference sequence). CDR3 size: 13 residues.